The sequence of this T cell receptor beta chain was determined in a study of blood T cell repertoires in COVID-19. Method: immunoSEQ multiplex PCR; TCRdb's copy keeps in-frame clones and lacks some. The sample lists around 58,000 clones; over 75% were seen once. In the case of this clone: Here the CDR3 omits its conserved ending phenylalanine or tryptophan, so a read error is the likely source. It is unclear where the CDR3 begins or ends on the DNA, so no DNA is shown, and the CDR3 is as TCRdb lists it.

Germline values: CDR1 MNHNS, CDR2 SASEGT. The length of the CDR3 is 12 amino acids, counting both ends. The chain uses TRBV6-1 and TRBJ1-2; TRBD1 is the table's D call and was not checked against the DNA. Material for sequencing was peripheral blood. This clonotype was sampled from a woman in her sixties or seventies with COVID-19, enrolled during active disease. The CDR3: CASSEAQRGREL.